These 13 T cell receptor beta chains were all obtained from the same sample, sequenced in a study of beta chain features in type 1 diabetes. Reverse transcription of all isolated RNA meant that expressed TCRB transcripts were sequenced. TCRdb's copy holds only in-frame clones and misses some; the assay was immunoSEQ multiplex PCR. The profile covers 680,000 or so clones, with roughly 13% appearing a single time and approximately 0.02% taken by the ten largest. These TCRs are of unknown antigen specificity. General study results and limits: All four CD4+ subsets from Type 1 diabetes patients carried moderately but significantly shorter TCRB CDR3s.

Sequenced material: naive CD4+ T cells from blood. The receptors here all came from a man in his late teens or twenties with type 1 diabetes.

CDR3 amino acids: CASSESRLIQETQYF. The CDR3 nucleotides are TGTGCCAGTAGTGAATCCAGGCTAATCCAAGAGACCCAGTACTTC. The genes are TRBV19 and TRBJ2-5; no definite D call. The CDR3 runs to 15 residues. Germline V gene lookup returns CDR1 LNHDA and CDR2 SQIVND (reference sequence). Trimming shortened V by 5 bases and J by 1 base, and 14 bases separated the two germline ends.

The chain combines TRBV30 with TRBJ1-4, with D possibly being TRBD1 (5 bases). There are 15 residues in the CDR3. V gave up 3 bases and J gave up 2 bases, with 13 bases separating them. The V gene's germline CDR1 is GTSNPN and CDR2 SVGIG (reference sequence). Here the CDR3 DNA reads TGTGCCTGGAGCGGAGCAGGGTTGACTAATGAAAAACTGTTTTTT. The encoded protein is CAWSGAGLTNEKLFF.

The chain couples TRBV9 to TRBJ1-1; TRBD1 might be the D (5 bases). The ends were cut back, 0 bases at V and 7 bases at J, with 13 bases in the middle. The CDR3 length is 14 residues. Germline loops: CDR1 SGDLS, CDR2 YYNGEE. This CDR3 is CASSVAGFAFEAFF. The CDR3 bases are TGTGCCAGCAGCGTAGCAGGGTTCGCCTTTGAAGCTTTCTTT.

This clone was picked up one time. The rearrangement uses TRBV25-1 and TRBJ1-2; D is unresolved. Germline-derived CDR1 and CDR2 are MGHDK and SYGVNS. CDR3 length: 13 amino acids. V was clipped by 7 bases and J by 5 bases, with 14 bases between them. The chain's CDR3 is CASKAGNLYGYTF. As DNA, the CDR3 is TGTGCCAGCAAGGCCGGAAACCTATATGGCTACACCTTC.

The V call is TRBV7-2, the J call TRBJ1-5; D is ambiguous. The germline V gene encodes CDR1 SGHTA and CDR2 FQGNSA. The CDR3 runs 12 residues. Trimming removed 6 bases at V and 9 bases at J, with 12 bases between. This CDR3 is CASSSFGLPQHF. The CDR3 DNA sequence: TGTGCCAGCAGTTCTTTTGGGCTGCCCCAGCATTTT.

The chain joins TRBV2 to TRBJ1-5; D is uncertain. Germline CDR1 and CDR2: SNHLY and FYNNEI. The CDR3 is 12 residues long. Trimming removed 6 bases from V and 1 base from J, with 4 bases in between. The CDR3, as DNA: TGTGCCAGCAGCAGAAGCAATCAGCCCCAGCATTTT. Protein: CASSRSNQPQHF.

This clone was counted a single time. This chain links TRBV4-1 with TRBJ1-1, with D unresolved. The CDR3 extends over 12 amino acids. The V end was cut by 0 bases, the J end by 10 bases, with 9 bases between. Per the germline V gene, CDR1 is MGHRA and CDR2 is YSYEKL. This chain's CDR3 is CASSQDEVSAFF. The DNA of the CDR3 is TGCGCCAGCAGCCAAGATGAGGTTTCAGCTTTCTTT.

CDR3 sequence (DNA): TGTGCCAGCAGCTTTCAGTCCACCGGGGAGCTGTTTTTT. Protein: CASSFQSTGELFF. V gene TRBV11-3 combines with J gene TRBJ2-2; D remains unclear. This CDR3 has 13 amino acids. Germline V lookup: CDR1 SGHNT, CDR2 YENEEA. The germline V and J ends were trimmed by 3 bases and 4 bases, with 6 bases remaining between them.

This clone was detected only a few times. The chain employs TRBV5-1 and TRBJ2-7; 10 nucleotides line up with TRBD1. The CDR3 is 13 residues long. Germline CDR1 reads SGHRS; CDR2 reads YFSETQ. With 5 bases clipped from V and 6 bases from J, the junction kept 5 bases outside the gene matches. DNA for the CDR3: TGCGCCAGCAGGGGGACAGGGGACGGCGAGCAGTACTTC. This gives the protein CASRGTGDGEQYF.

This clone was counted a few times. J is TRBJ1-2 and V is TRBV5-8; 7 bases map to TRBD1. This CDR3 is built from 15 residues. Germline V CDR1 and CDR2: SGHTS, YDEGEE. V was clipped by 5 bases and J by 7 bases; unmatched bases: 14. The DNA of the CDR3 is TGTGCCAGCAGGGAGCCGACAGGGCCCTCAATTGGCTACACCTTC. It encodes CASREPTGPSIGYTF.

A word on this clone: Within the sample, other DNA sequences also encode this same CDR3. The chain recombines TRBV5-4 with TRBJ2-3; 9 nucleotides align to TRBD2. The CDR3 consists of 16 residues. The germline V gene encodes CDR1 SGHNT and CDR2 YYREEE (reference sequence). Losses at the gene ends were 1 base for V and 0 bases for J; bases not matched to a gene: 3. This CDR3 is CASSLSLAGSTDTQYF. The CDR3 DNA reads TGTGCCAGCAGCTTGTCCCTAGCGGGGAGCACAGATACGCAGTATTTT.

The chain recombines TRBV5-1 with TRBJ1-2; TRBD1 aligns across 9 bases. The CDR3 runs to 17 residues. CDR1 SGHRS and CDR2 YFSETQ come from the germline V gene. J gave up 7 bases and V 0 bases, and 13 bases lay outside the gene matches. In nucleotides, the CDR3 is TGCGCCAGCAGCTTGGATCCGGACAGGGGTATACTCTCTGGCTACACCTTC. Its protein product is CASSLDPDRGILSGYTF.

This clone occurred a few times. This chain uses TRBV18 with TRBJ2-5; D perhaps matches TRBD1 (6 bases). The CDR3 is 12 residues long. V was trimmed by 6 bases and J by 3 bases, leaving 8 bases between them. The germline V gene encodes CDR1 KGHSH and CDR2 LQKENI. CDR3 amino acids: CASSRQEETQYF. CDR3 nucleotides: TGTGCCAGCTCGCGACAGGAAGAGACCCAGTACTTC.